The 10 T cell receptor beta chains given below trace back to one sample, sequenced in a study of beta chain features in type 1 diabetes. The entirety of the isolated RNA underwent reverse transcription, so expressed TCRB transcripts were sequenced. TCRdb's copy holds only in-frame clones and misses some; the assay was immunoSEQ multiplex PCR. The sample lists about 900,000 clones, roughly 17% occurring once. The sequenced material came from naive CD4+ T cells from blood. Source of these receptors: a woman between 18 and 30 years old in good health.

This clone appeared a few times. The J gene is TRBJ1-5, the V gene TRBV27; D is possibly TRBD1 (6 bases). This CDR3 region has 13 residues. The germline V gene encodes CDR1 MNHEY and CDR2 SMNVEV (reference sequence). With 9 bases removed from V and 9 bases from J, the gap between germline ends came to 18 bases. The CDR3 loop is CARADSLRGPQHF. The CDR3 region has the DNA TGTGCCAGGGCGGACAGTTTGAGAGGGCCCCAGCATTTT.

This clone was recorded a few times. This chain links TRBV7-9 with TRBJ1-4; 9 bases align to TRBD1. Germline V gene lookup returns CDR1 SEHNR and CDR2 FQNEAQ (reference sequence). CDR3 length equals 15 residues. Trimming removed 5 bases from V and 5 bases from J; junction bases left unmatched: 6. This CDR3 reads CASSQDRGPNEKLFF. The CDR3 DNA follows: TGTGCCAGCAGCCAGGACAGGGGCCCGAATGAAAAACTGTTTTTT.

The rearrangement links TRBV9 to TRBJ1-2; D possibly corresponds to TRBD1 (5 bases). Trimming cost V 4 bases and J 5 bases, with 18 bases left between them. Germline CDR1 is SGDLS and CDR2 is YYNGEE. There are 15 residues in the CDR3. Here the CDR3 DNA reads TGTGCCAGCAGCCAATCGGGACGATATGGGTATGGCTACACCTTC. Translated: CASSQSGRYGYGYTF.

This clone occurred a few times. The J gene is TRBJ2-3, the V gene TRBV11-2; 11 nucleotides line up with TRBD2. This CDR3 region has 17 residues. The V gene end was trimmed by 3 bases and the J gene end by 0 bases; junction bases not matched to a gene: 5. Germline V CDR1 and CDR2: SGHAT, FQNNGV. The CDR3 region is CASSFRTSGYSTDTQYF. The CDR3 DNA reads TGTGCCAGCAGCTTCCGGACTAGCGGGTATAGCACAGATACGCAGTATTTT.

This clone was found a few times. This rearrangement joins TRBV10-3 to TRBJ2-1; no definite D call. V lost 4 bases and J lost 2, with 21 bases in between. The germline V gene has CDR1 ENHRY and CDR2 SYGVKD. The CDR3 is 18 amino acids. In DNA, the CDR3 is TGTGCCATCAGTGTTCAGAGACTGAGCCTAAGTACCTACAATGAGCAGTTCTTC. It yields the protein CAISVQRLSLSTYNEQFF.

This chain links TRBV9 with TRBJ2-2; D not certain. Germline CDR1 reads SGDLS; CDR2 reads YYNGEE. Trimming removed 0 bases at V and 1 base at J, with 10 bases between. The CDR3 has 16 amino acids. CDR3 sequence: CASSVGMSKNTGELFF. The CDR3 DNA follows: TGTGCCAGCAGCGTAGGAATGAGCAAGAACACCGGGGAGCTGTTTTTT.

The count of this clone is one. Written as DNA, the CDR3 is TGTGCCAGCAGCTTAGAGGTGGTTTCTAGCGGGAGCAATGAGCAGTTCTTC. The encoded protein is CASSLEVVSSGSNEQFF. The rearrangement uses TRBV7-2 and TRBJ2-1; 10 bases fit TRBD2. This CDR3 has 17 residues. Per germline, CDR1 SGHTA and CDR2 FQGNSA. V lost 1 base, J lost 6 bases, and 9 bases stayed unmatched.

Only a few counts were recorded for this clone. The rearrangement uses TRBV29-1 and TRBJ2-7; TRBD2 matches 12 bases. The CDR3 spans 14 residues. Germline lookup yields CDR1 SQVTM and CDR2 ANQGSEA. Trimming took 5 bases from V and 3 from J; bases not matched to a gene: 5. CDR3 nucleotide sequence: TGCAGCGTTCAACTAGCGGGAGGTGGCTACGAGCAGTACTTC. It specifies CSVQLAGGGYEQYF.

The V gene is TRBV18, the J gene TRBJ2-7; D might be TRBD2 (6 bases). The CDR3 has 14 residues. V was trimmed by 4 bases and J by 4 bases, leaving 14 bases between them. Germline V gene data show CDR1 as KGHSH and CDR2 as LQKENI. The CDR3 coding sequence is TGTGCCAGCTCACAAGCCGGGGGAGGATACGAGCAGTACTTC. As protein: CASSQAGGGYEQYF.

CDR3 sequence reads: CASSRTRYNEQFF. DNA of the CDR3: TGCGCCAGCAGCAGGACCCGCTACAATGAGCAGTTCTTC. The chain uses TRBV5-1 and TRBJ2-1, with unresolved D. This CDR3 has 13 residues. Between the trimmed V and J ends, which lost 4 bases and 3 bases, there was a span of 8 bases. Looked up from germline, CDR1 is SGHRS and CDR2 is YFSETQ.